This entry lists 13 T cell receptor beta chains sequenced from one sample in a study of early T cells in non-severe SARS-CoV-2 infection. TCRdb recomputed calls from the 5' RACE reads with MiXCR, one row per CDR3 protein. The repertoire holds under 35,000 distinct CDR3 sequences, with around 5.2% as singletons. Sequenced material: whole blood. Receptors were obtained from an adult who was a healthcare worker with PCR-confirmed SARS-CoV-2 infection or an uninfected control (not recorded which).

This clonotype was recorded at least ten times. The gene calls are TRBV5-1 and TRBJ2-7; 7 bases map to TRBD2. This CDR3 is 13 amino acids long. J gave up 6 bases and V 0 bases, and 3 bases lay outside the gene matches. Germline-derived CDR1 and CDR2 are SGHRS and YFSETQ. The CDR3 DNA reads TGCGCCAGCAGCTTGGAGACTAGCTCCGAGCAGTACTTC. This encodes CASSLETSSEQYF. Full variable domain (outside the CDR3, taken from reference TRBV5-1 and TRBJ2-7): KAGVTQTPRYLIKTRGQQVTLSCSPISGHRSVSWYQQTPGQGLQFLFEYFSETQRNKGNFPGRFSGRQFSNSRSEMNVSTLELGDSALYLCASSLETSSEQYFGPGTRLTVT.

The chain links TRBV28 to TRBJ2-7; D might be TRBD1 or TRBD2, each matching 6 bases. The CDR3 runs to 15 residues. The V gene's germline CDR1 is MDHEN and CDR2 SYDVKM. Trimming took off 8 bases at V and 4 bases at J, with 21 bases between the two ends. CDR3: CASGPGVGTKYEQYF. In nucleotides, the CDR3 is TGTGCCAGCGGCCCGGGGGTGGGGACAAAATACGAGCAGTACTTC.

The table lists this clonotype with a few counts. This rearrangement joins TRBV28 to TRBJ2-7; 7 nucleotides align to TRBD1. This CDR3 region has 16 residues. V dropped 3 bases and J dropped 2; count of bases not matched to a gene: 10. Per germline, CDR1 MDHEN and CDR2 SYDVKM. The CDR3 DNA is TGTGCCAGCAGTTTTCGCCGACAGGGAACTGCCTACGAGCAGTACTTC. Protein: CASSFRRQGTAYEQYF.

This clonotype was counted only a few times. The genes are TRBV7-2 and TRBJ1-1; D remains unclear. Germline CDR1 and CDR2: SGHTA and FQGNSA. Deletions cut 0 bases from V and 2 bases from J, with 7 bases between. The CDR3 length is 14 residues. The CDR3 DNA reads as TGTGCCAGCAGCTTAGCCGGGATAAACACTGAAGCTTTCTTT. It encodes CASSLAGINTEAFF.

This clonotype has a count of ten or more. J is TRBJ2-1 and V is TRBV7-6, with a tentative D call TRBD2 (5 bases). The CDR3 sequence is 14 residues long. Trimming removed 1 base at V and 8 bases at J, with 12 bases between. Germline V gene data show CDR1 as SGHVS and CDR2 as FNYEAQ. The CDR3 loop is CASSLVGSIDEQFF. CDR3 DNA sequence: TGTGCCAGCAGCTTAGTAGGGAGTATAGATGAGCAGTTCTTC.

This chain joins TRBV4-3 and TRBJ2-7, with TRBD2 matching over 10 bases. The CDR3 has 15 amino acids. With 4 bases clipped from V and 1 base from J, the junction kept 4 bases outside the gene matches. Germline V CDR1 and CDR2: LGHNA, YSLEER. The CDR3 region is CASSLAGGPSYEQYF. In nucleotides, the CDR3 is TGCGCCAGCAGCCTAGCGGGAGGCCCTTCCTACGAGCAGTACTTC.

This clonotype was counted ten times or more. The genes are TRBV5-4 and TRBJ2-1; D is unresolved. The V gene lost 4 bases and the J gene lost 9 bases, with 14 bases spanning the gap. This CDR3 has 13 residues. The V gene's germline CDR1 is SGHNT and CDR2 YYREEE (reference sequence). In DNA form, the CDR3 reads TGTGCCAGCAGCGATGGAGTCGAAGCTGAGCAGTTCTTC. This sequence encodes CASSDGVEAEQFF. The variable domain in full, completed from reference TRBV5-4 and TRBJ2-1, reads ETGVTQSPTHLIKTRGQQVTLRCSSQSGHNTVSWYQQALGQGPQFIFQYYREEENGRGNFPPRFSGLQFPNYSSELNVNALELDDSALYLCASSDGVEAEQFFGPGTRLTVL.

The chain combines TRBV15 with TRBJ2-7, with 7 bases that match TRBD1. CDR1 and CDR2 (germline): LNHNV, YYDKDF (reference sequence). This CDR3 region has 13 residues. The J segment lost 7 bases and the V segment lost 3 bases, leaving 6 bases of the junction unmatched. Written as DNA, the CDR3 is TGTGCCACCAGCAGGGGACAGCTTATGGAGCAGTACTTC. It yields the protein CATSRGQLMEQYF.

The chain is built from TRBV7-9 and TRBJ2-5, with D tentatively TRBD2 (5 bases). V lost 5 bases and J lost 3, with 13 bases in between. The CDR3 covers 14 residues. Germline CDR1 and CDR2: SEHNR and FQNEAQ (reference sequence). CDR3 region: CASSGSGFEETQYF. The DNA of the CDR3 is TGTGCCAGCAGCGGATCGGGGTTCGAAGAGACCCAGTACTTC.

This clonotype was detected ten times or more. The chain combines TRBV28 with TRBJ2-7; 8 nucleotides line up with TRBD2. This CDR3 region has 13 residues. Per the germline V gene, CDR1 is MDHEN and CDR2 is SYDVKM. J was trimmed by 5 bases and V by 10 bases; bases with no gene match: 10. The CDR3 region has the DNA TGTGCCACCACTAGCGGCCGTCGGAACGAGCAGTACTTC. Residues: CATTSGRRNEQYF.

The rearrangement uses TRBV11-2 and TRBJ1-6; D not resolved. V dropped 3 bases and J dropped 11 bases, with 14 bases sitting between them. Germline CDR1 SGHAT, CDR2 FQNNGV. The CDR3 is 14 residues long. CDR3 protein: CASSFMRSGTPLHF. In nucleotides, the CDR3 is TGTGCCAGCAGCTTCATGCGGTCGGGGACACCCCTCCACTTT.

This clonotype has at least ten counts. The chain joins TRBV18 to TRBJ2-7; TRBD1 is a possible D gene (6 bases). The CDR3 extends over 13 amino acids. The germline V gene has CDR1 KGHSH and CDR2 LQKENI. Trimming removed 4 bases from V and 6 bases from J, with 13 bases in between. CDR3 in amino acids: CASSLDRTPEQYF. The CDR3 DNA reads as TGTGCCAGCTCACTGGACAGAACCCCCGAGCAGTACTTC.

This clonotype has only a few counts. V is TRBV10-2 and J is TRBJ2-2, with 10 bases fitting TRBD2. The V and J ends lost 6 bases and 2 bases, in that order; junction bases with no gene match: 6. The CDR3 runs to 16 residues. Germline-derived CDR1 and CDR2 are WSHSY and SAAADI. The CDR3 sequence: CASRPGLAENTGELFF. For the CDR3, the DNA is TGCGCCAGCAGGCCTGGACTAGCGGAAAACACCGGGGAGCTGTTTTTT.